The 31 T cell receptor beta chains listed next were all sequenced from one sample in a study of blood T cells in healthy people across ages. A sample-barcoded 5' primer and a J-beta primer mix were used in a second PCR of roughly 6 to 11 cycles. One entry per CDR3 protein, called by TCRdb with MiXCR from the 5' RACE reads. This sample has 1.5 million to 2 million distinct CDR3 sequences, with roughly 30% found just once. The specimen sequenced was blood. Source of these receptors: a woman aged 25 to 39 in good health.

The gene calls are TRBV4-1 and TRBJ2-5; D possibly corresponds to TRBD1 (6 bases). From germline, CDR1 is MGHRA and CDR2 YSYEKL. V lost 3 bases and J lost 5, with 10 bases in between. The length of the CDR3 is 13 residues. The CDR3: CASSHQGYETQYF. CDR3 nucleotides: TGCGCCAGCAGCCATCAGGGGTACGAGACCCAGTACTTC.

In its sample, this clonotype was seen a few times. The chain combines TRBV20-1 with TRBJ1-1, with TRBD1 matching over 7 bases. CDR1 DFQATT and CDR2 SNEGSKA come from the germline V gene (reference sequence). This CDR3 region has 12 residues. V lost 8 bases, J lost 0 bases, and 3 bases stayed unmatched. The CDR3 loop reads CSSRGLNTEAFF. DNA of the CDR3: TGCAGTAGCAGGGGGTTGAACACTGAAGCTTTCTTT.

This clonotype was seen more than once but under ten times. The rearrangement uses TRBV5-1 and TRBJ2-7; the D call may be TRBD1 or TRBD2 (5 bases each). The CDR3 is made up of 15 amino acids. The ends were cut back, 0 bases at V and 7 bases at J, with 17 bases in the middle. Germline CDR1 reads SGHRS; CDR2 reads YFSETQ. CDR3 residues: CASSLAPGRWGEQYF. Written as DNA, the CDR3 is TGCGCCAGCAGCTTGGCCCCGGGGCGCTGGGGTGAGCAGTACTTC.

The genes are TRBV4-1 and TRBJ2-1; tentative D call: TRBD2 (5 bases). The CDR3 covers 20 residues. CDR1 and CDR2 (germline): MGHRA, YSYEKL. The ends were cut back, 0 bases at V and 0 bases at J, with 21 bases in the middle. The CDR3 region has the DNA TGCGCCAGCAGCCAAGATGACCTAGGCTCTAGCCAGCTCTCCTACAATGAGCAGTTCTTC. Protein product: CASSQDDLGSSQLSYNEQFF.

This rearrangement joins TRBV12-3 or TRBV12-4 to TRBJ2-1; TRBD1 is a possible D gene (6 bases). This CDR3 region has 16 residues. V gave up 2 bases and J gave up 0 bases, with 11 bases separating them. The DNA for the CDR3 is TGTGCCAGCAGTTTATCTAAGGGGGACTCCTACAATGAGCAGTTCTTC. The encoded protein is CASSLSKGDSYNEQFF.

This clonotype was found a few times. The chain joins TRBV9 to TRBJ2-5; 10 nucleotides line up with TRBD1. The end of the DNA fits TRBJ2-7 better, so the J call may be wrong. The CDR3 contains 14 residues. The germline V gene has CDR1 SGDLS and CDR2 YYNGEE. The CDR3 loop reads CASSGLGQGFEQYF. CDR3 DNA: TGTGCCAGCAGCGGATTGGGACAGGGGTTCGAGCAGTACTTC.

This clonotype was recorded a few times. V usage is TRBV28 and J usage is TRBJ2-1, with a possible D match to TRBD1 (5 bases). The V gene's germline CDR1 is MDHEN and CDR2 SYDVKM. The germline V and J ends were trimmed by 5 bases and 0 bases, with 17 bases remaining between them. This CDR3 contains 17 residues. Written as DNA, the CDR3 is TGTGCCAGCAGTCCGCCGTGGGGCACTCCCTCCTACAATGAGCAGTTCTTC. Translation gives CASSPPWGTPSYNEQFF.

CDR3 protein: CASSDPGTGVTDTQYF. The CDR3 DNA reads TGTGCCAGCAGCGATCCCGGGACAGGGGTTACAGATACGCAGTATTTT. The chain has TRBV7-9 and TRBJ2-3, with 10 bases that match TRBD1. Germline loops: CDR1 SEHNR, CDR2 FQNEAQ (reference sequence). The V gene end was trimmed by 5 bases and the J gene end by 3 bases; junction bases not matched to a gene: 8. This CDR3 has 16 residues.

This sequence joins TRBV5-1 and TRBJ2-2, with 8 bases matching TRBD1. CDR3 length: 18 amino acids. J lost 4 bases, V lost 3 bases, and 14 bases had no gene match. The V gene's germline CDR1 is SGHRS and CDR2 YFSETQ. The CDR3 bases are TGCGCCAGCAGCTCATCCCCTGCAGGGGGCTTGGGCACCGGGGAGCTGTTTTTT. Protein product: CASSSSPAGGLGTGELFF.

This clonotype was seen a handful of times. The chain joins TRBV20-1 to TRBJ1-6; tentative D call: TRBD1 (5 bases). Germline CDR1 reads DFQATT; CDR2 reads SNEGSKA (reference sequence). V was pared by 0 bases and J by 8 bases, with 20 bases between. This CDR3 contains 17 residues. The CDR3 loop reads CSARDPRTGGFHSPLHF. Written as DNA, the CDR3 is TGCAGTGCTAGAGATCCCAGAACGGGGGGTTTTCATTCACCCCTCCACTTT.

This chain joins TRBV20-1 and TRBJ2-1; 12 bases map to TRBD2. Germline V gene data show CDR1 as DFQATT and CDR2 as SNEGSKA (reference sequence). This CDR3 comprises 18 residues. Trimming at V came to 2 bases and at J to 0 bases, leaving 8 bases not matched to a gene. CDR3: CSARLGTSGSYSYNEQFF. The CDR3 DNA reads TGCAGTGCTAGATTAGGGACTAGCGGGTCATACTCCTACAATGAGCAGTTCTTC.

This clonotype was observed a handful of times. The V call is TRBV20-1, the J call TRBJ1-1, with TRBD1 matching over 10 bases. J gave up 8 bases and V 0 bases, and 15 bases lay outside the gene matches. This CDR3 comprises 17 residues. The germline gives CDR1 DFQATT, CDR2 SNEGSKA (reference sequence). The CDR3 DNA sequence: TGCAGTGCTAGAGACCAATTCTCGGGACAGGGGTTCGCCGAAGCTTTCTTT. It encodes CSARDQFSGQGFAEAFF.

V gene TRBV2 combines with J gene TRBJ1-1; D is uncertain. Deletions cut 7 bases from V and 3 bases from J, with 3 bases between. There are 10 residues in the CDR3. Per germline, CDR1 SNHLY and CDR2 FYNNEI. CDR3 coding DNA: TGTGCCAGCACCGACACTGAAGCTTTCTTT. This translates into CASTDTEAFF.

This clonotype was observed a handful of times. The CDR3 region is CASSPRTGELPQHF. The CDR3 DNA is TGTGCCAGCAGTCCCCGGACAGGGGAACTGCCCCAGCATTTT. The gene calls are TRBV27 and TRBJ1-5, with 9 nucleotides matching TRBD1. CDR3 length: 14 amino acids. In germline, CDR1 is MNHEY, CDR2 SMNVEV (reference sequence). Trimming took 5 bases from V and 9 from J; bases not matched to a gene: 8.

This clonotype was picked up a small number of times. CDR3 sequence: CASSQAPNQPQHF. The CDR3 DNA is TGTGCCAGCAGCCAAGCCCCAAATCAGCCCCAGCATTTT. The chain couples TRBV4-2 to TRBJ1-5, with no clear D. Germline V gene data show CDR1 as LGHNA and CDR2 as YNFKEQ. V was clipped by 1 base and J by 4 bases, with 5 bases between them. The CDR3 has 13 residues.

Only a few counts were recorded for this clonotype. This chain connects TRBV7-8 to TRBJ2-1; TRBD2 agrees at 7 bases. J gave up 1 base and V 1 base, and 4 bases lay outside the gene matches. CDR1 and CDR2 (germline): SGHVS, FQNEAQ. CDR3 length equals 16 residues. The CDR3 region is CASSLGGGRSYNEQFF. The CDR3 nucleotides are TGTGCCAGCAGCTTAGGCGGGGGTCGATCCTACAATGAGCAGTTCTTC.

The V and J genes are TRBV5-1 and TRBJ2-1; TRBD2 agrees at 11 bases. V was clipped by 5 bases and J by 7 bases; unmatched bases: 5. The germline gives CDR1 SGHRS, CDR2 YFSETQ. This CDR3 is built from 14 residues. The CDR3 spells CASSPSGGFNEQFF. As DNA, the CDR3 is TGCGCCAGCAGTCCTAGCGGGGGGTTTAATGAGCAGTTCTTC.

The chain is built from TRBV10-2 and TRBJ2-2; TRBD2 aligns across 11 bases. The CDR3 extends over 14 amino acids. V lost 6 bases to trimming and J lost 6 bases; unmatched junction nucleotides: 3. Germline CDR1 is WSHSY and CDR2 is SAAADI. The CDR3 spells CASRLAGDSGELFF. CDR3 bases: TGCGCCAGCAGACTAGCGGGAGATTCCGGGGAGCTGTTTTTT.

This chain joins TRBV27 and TRBJ1-2; the D gene is possibly TRBD1 (6 bases). This CDR3 contains 15 residues. Germline CDR1 MNHEY, CDR2 SMNVEV (reference sequence). The V end lost 5 bases, the J end lost 8 bases, and 21 bases lay between the germline ends. The CDR3 sequence is CASSTLRGRAYGYTF. The CDR3 DNA reads TGTGCCAGCAGTACGCTCAGGGGCAGGGCCTACGGCTACACCTTC.

This sequence joins TRBV9 and TRBJ2-3, with 16 bases identical to TRBD2. CDR1 is SGDLS, CDR2 YYNGEE, per germline. V dropped 3 bases and J dropped 3; count of bases not matched to a gene: 7. CDR3 length equals 18 residues. CDR3 sequence (DNA): TGTGCCAGCAGCGCCGGGACTAGCGGGGGGGCCGTGACAGATACGCAGTATTTT. Translation: CASSAGTSGGAVTDTQYF.

This clonotype was counted a single time. The chain is built from TRBV7-2 and TRBJ2-3; unclear D gene. This CDR3 comprises 15 residues. V was clipped by 4 bases and J by 0 bases, with 11 bases between them. Germline loops: CDR1 SGHTA, CDR2 FQGNSA. The DNA of the CDR3 is TGTGCCAGCAGCTCGGCCCTTCCTAGCACAGATACGCAGTATTTT. It encodes CASSSALPSTDTQYF.

The rearrangement links TRBV28 to TRBJ1-2, with unresolved D. Germline V gives CDR1 MDHEN, CDR2 SYDVKM. The V and J ends lost 6 bases and 8 bases respectively, with 10 bases between them. This CDR3 is 11 amino acids long. The CDR3 DNA reads as TGTGCCAGCAGCACGTTGCGAGGCTACACCTTC. It yields the protein CASSTLRGYTF.

This clonotype was picked up many times. This sequence joins TRBV2 and TRBJ2-5; no reliable D call. CDR1 is SNHLY and CDR2 is FYNNEI in the germline V gene. This CDR3 is 12 amino acids long. Trimming left V 2 bases short and J 3 bases short, with 4 bases between. The CDR3 spells CASSELEETQYF. The CDR3 DNA sequence: TGTGCCAGCAGTGAACTAGAAGAGACCCAGTACTTC.

Comments on this clonotype: A junction end diverges from the germline sequence, so it may reflect a read error. This chain connects TRBV29-1 to TRBJ1-1; no reliable D call. The CDR3 covers 13 residues. The germline gives CDR1 SQVTM, CDR2 ANQGSEA. The CDR3 coding sequence is TGCAGCTTTGAGGCAGGCCTGAACACTGAAGCTTTCTTT. The encoded protein is CSFEAGLNTEAFF.

The chain carries TRBV5-6 and TRBJ2-1; TRBD2 is a possible D gene (5 bases). The CDR3 spans 14 residues. V lost 6 bases to trimming and J lost 5 bases, with 15 bases between them. The germline V gene has CDR1 SGHDT and CDR2 YYEEEE. Here the CDR3 reads CASNYAGRNNEQFF. CDR3 in DNA: TGTGCCAGCAACTACGCGGGCAGGAACAATGAGCAGTTCTTC.

The genes are TRBV20-1 and TRBJ2-3; 9 bases map to TRBD2. This CDR3 has 15 amino acids. Germline V gene data show CDR1 as DFQATT and CDR2 as SNEGSKA (reference sequence). The J segment lost 6 bases and the V segment lost 2 bases, leaving 9 bases of the junction unmatched. CDR3 nucleotide sequence: TGCAGTGCTAGACCGGCGGGGGGGCCGCGGGATACGCAGTATTTT. Its translation is CSARPAGGPRDTQYF.

On this clonotype itself: One end of the junction does not line up with germline, which may come from a read error. This rearrangement joins TRBV7-8 to TRBJ1-1; D may be TRBD1 (5 bases). Germline V gene sequence: CDR1 SGHVS, CDR2 FQNEAQ. This CDR3 has 15 residues. The CDR3 DNA reads TGTGCCGGCAGCCCCCCCCAGGGAGGTAACACTGAAGCTTTCTTT. As protein: CAGSPPQGGNTEAFF.

The sample holds a few counts of this clonotype. V is TRBV4-2 and J is TRBJ2-3; D may match TRBD1 or TRBD2 (6 bases each). Germline-derived CDR1 and CDR2 are LGHNA and YNFKEQ. V lost 5 bases and J lost 6, with 18 bases in between. The CDR3 extends over 15 amino acids. The CDR3 bases are TGTGCCAGCAGCAGCCGGGACTCCCAGGGGGATACGCAGTATTTT. Translating gives CASSSRDSQGDTQYF.

Only a few counts were recorded for this clonotype. The chain combines TRBV20-1 with TRBJ2-1, with D perhaps matching TRBD2 (6 bases). CDR3 length equals 16 residues. Germline V gives CDR1 DFQATT, CDR2 SNEGSKA (reference sequence). Trimming left V 0 bases short and J 4 bases short, with 16 bases between. The chain's CDR3 is CSARDSSGLLYNEQFF. DNA for the CDR3: TGCAGTGCTAGAGATAGCTCCGGACTACTATACAATGAGCAGTTCTTC.

This clonotype was detected a few times. The chain couples TRBV5-8 to TRBJ2-7; D may match TRBD1 or TRBD2 (5 bases each). Germline loops: CDR1 SGHTS, CDR2 YDEGEE. The V end was cut by 5 bases, the J end by 6 bases, with 12 bases between. The length of the CDR3 is 12 residues. The CDR3 sequence is CASRGTDLEQYF. CDR3 DNA sequence: TGTGCCAGCAGGGGGACGGACCTCGAGCAGTACTTC.

In its sample, this clonotype was seen a few times. This chain joins TRBV3-1 and TRBJ1-5, with D unclear. V lost 3 bases and J 3 bases, leaving 12 bases between the germline ends. Per the germline V gene, CDR1 is LGHDT and CDR2 is YNNKEL (reference sequence). This CDR3 is built from 15 residues. CDR3 amino acids: CASSQTLTPNQPQHF. The DNA for the CDR3 is TGTGCCAGCAGCCAGACCCTAACCCCCAATCAGCCCCAGCATTTT.